A single sample is the source of the 11 T cell receptor beta chains below, sequenced in a study of blood T cells in healthy people across ages. Combining a sample-barcoded 5' primer with a J-beta primer mix, a second PCR ran for roughly 7 to 12 cycles. TCRdb reprocessed the 5' RACE reads via MiXCR and lists one record per CDR3 protein. The sample lists 1,100,000 or so distinct CDR3 sequences; 40% to 45% were seen once. Sequencing was done on a sample of blood. The receptors stem from a woman aged 60-75 years in good health.

The J gene is TRBJ2-1, the V gene TRBV20-1; D remains unclear. Germline V gene sequence: CDR1 DFQATT, CDR2 SNEGSKA (reference sequence). The CDR3 extends over 15 amino acids. V was cut by 0 bases and J by 1 base, with 10 bases left in between. CDR3: CSARDLYKSYNEQFF. CDR3 sequence (DNA): TGCAGTGCTAGAGATCTCTACAAATCCTACAATGAGCAGTTCTTC.

The chain has TRBV3-1 and TRBJ1-1; 7 bases line up with TRBD1. CDR3 length equals 14 residues. Germline V gene sequence: CDR1 LGHDT, CDR2 YNNKEL (reference sequence). After removal of 4 bases from V and 1 base from J, the junction contained 3 bases not matched to a gene. The CDR3 loop reads CASSPAGGNTEAFF. The CDR3 bases are TGTGCCAGCAGCCCCGCAGGGGGGAACACTGAAGCTTTCTTT.

The chain couples TRBV11-2 to TRBJ2-3; no firm D call. Germline V gene sequence: CDR1 SGHAT, CDR2 FQNNGV. With 5 bases removed from V and 2 bases from J, the gap between germline ends came to 8 bases. This CDR3 is built from 13 residues. The CDR3: CASSTGHTDTQYF. In nucleotides, the CDR3 is TGTGCCAGCAGCACGGGTCACACAGATACGCAGTATTTT.

The chain's CDR3 is CASSLDGRGVDEQFF. In nucleotides, the CDR3 is TGTGCCAGCAGCTTAGATGGGCGTGGGGTGGATGAGCAGTTCTTC. V is TRBV11-2 and J is TRBJ2-1; D call uncertain. The germline gives CDR1 SGHAT, CDR2 FQNNGV. V lost 0 bases, J lost 8 bases, and 14 bases lay in between. The CDR3 is 15 residues long.

The chain has TRBV20-1 and TRBJ2-1; 8 bases match TRBD1. The last part of the DNA fits TRBJ2-7 better; the J call may be wrong. The CDR3 sequence is 12 residues long. The germline V gene has CDR1 DFQATT and CDR2 SNEGSKA (reference sequence). CDR3 sequence (DNA): TGCAGTGCCCTGACAGGGGAGGATGAGCAGTACTTC. This translates into CSALTGEDEQYF.

V gene TRBV15 combines with J gene TRBJ1-5; D perhaps matches TRBD1 (5 bases). This CDR3 comprises 17 residues. Trimming pared 1 base from V and 4 bases from J, leaving 17 bases between. Germline CDR1 LNHNV, CDR2 YYDKDF (reference sequence). CDR3: CATSRGAGEEGNQPQHF. Written as DNA, the CDR3 is TGTGCCACCAGCAGAGGGGCGGGGGAGGAAGGGAATCAGCCCCAGCATTTT.

There are many counts of this clonotype. The rearrangement uses TRBV28 and TRBJ2-7; 9 bases are a match to TRBD1. V gave up 6 bases and J gave up 2 bases; unmatched junction bases: 5. Germline values: CDR1 MDHEN, CDR2 SYDVKM. The CDR3 is made up of 14 amino acids. CDR3 sequence reads: CASRPGQGAYEQYF. DNA of the CDR3: TGTGCCAGCAGGCCGGGACAGGGTGCCTACGAGCAGTACTTC.

This clonotype has only a few counts. V usage is TRBV29-1 and J usage is TRBJ1-1, with D uncertain. The CDR3 runs to 13 residues. Germline V gene data show CDR1 as SQVTM and CDR2 as ANQGSEA. Trimming took off 5 bases at V and 1 base at J, with 11 bases between the two ends. The chain's CDR3 is CSVYISRNTEAFF. As DNA, the CDR3 is TGCAGCGTTTATATAAGTAGGAACACTGAAGCTTTCTTT. Full variable domain (remainder filled in from reference TRBV29-1 and TRBJ1-1): SAVISQKPSRDICQRGTSLTIQCQVDSQVTMMFWYRQQPGQSLTLIATANQGSEATYESGFVIDKFPISRPNLTFSTLTVSNMSPEDSSIYLCSVYISRNTEAFFGQGTRLTVV.

This chain joins TRBV6-6 and TRBJ2-7; TRBD1 matches at 8 bases. The junction had 10 bases not matched to a gene; V was cut back by 6 bases and J by 6 bases. The CDR3 is made up of 14 amino acids. Germline assignment: CDR1 MNHNY and CDR2 SVGAGI (reference sequence). The CDR3 region is CASRSWTGSAEQYF. CDR3 DNA: TGTGCCAGCAGATCCTGGACAGGGTCGGCCGAGCAGTACTTC.

The sample holds many counts of this clonotype. This chain connects TRBV28 to TRBJ2-5; 8 nucleotides agree with TRBD1. The CDR3 runs to 15 residues. After removal of 3 bases from V and 2 bases from J, the junction contained 5 bases not matched to a gene. The germline V gene has CDR1 MDHEN and CDR2 SYDVKM. DNA for the CDR3: TGTGCCAGCAGTTTCTTGCAGGGGGCGCAAGAGACCCAGTACTTC. Translating it yields CASSFLQGAQETQYF.

The V call is TRBV11-2, the J call TRBJ2-7; the match to TRBD2 covers 8 bases. Germline assignment: CDR1 SGHAT and CDR2 FQNNGV. V trimming: 1 base; J trimming: 3 bases; junction bases outside the gene matches: 5. The CDR3 has 15 residues. The CDR3, as DNA: TGTGCCAGCAGCTTAGTGGCGGGGGGCGACTACGAGCAGTACTTC. It encodes CASSLVAGGDYEQYF. Looking up the rest from reference TRBV11-2 and TRBJ2-7 gives the full variable domain: EAGVAQSPRYKIIEKRQSVAFWCNPISGHATLYWYQQILGQGPKLLIQFQNNGVVDDSQLPKDRFSAERLKGVDSTLKIQPAKLEDSAVYLCASSLVAGGDYEQYFGPGTRLTVT.